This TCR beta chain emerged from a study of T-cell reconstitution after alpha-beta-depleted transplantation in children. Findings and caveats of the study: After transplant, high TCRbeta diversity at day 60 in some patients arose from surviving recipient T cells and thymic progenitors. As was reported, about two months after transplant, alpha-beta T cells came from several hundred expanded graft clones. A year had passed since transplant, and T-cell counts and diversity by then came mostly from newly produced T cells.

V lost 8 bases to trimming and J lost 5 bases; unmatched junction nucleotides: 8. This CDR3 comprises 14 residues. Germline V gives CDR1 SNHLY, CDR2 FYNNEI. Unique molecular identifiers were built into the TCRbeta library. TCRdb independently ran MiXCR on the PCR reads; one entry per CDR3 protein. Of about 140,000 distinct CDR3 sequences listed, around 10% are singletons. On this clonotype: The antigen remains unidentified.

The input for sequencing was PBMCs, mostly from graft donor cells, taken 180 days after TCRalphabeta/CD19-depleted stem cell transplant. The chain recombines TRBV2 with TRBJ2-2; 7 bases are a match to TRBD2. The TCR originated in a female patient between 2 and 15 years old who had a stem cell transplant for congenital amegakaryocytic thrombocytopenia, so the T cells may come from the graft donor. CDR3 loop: CASLGLAATGELFF. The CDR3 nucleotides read TGTGCCAGCCTTGGGCTAGCGGCAACCGGGGAGCTGTTTTTT.